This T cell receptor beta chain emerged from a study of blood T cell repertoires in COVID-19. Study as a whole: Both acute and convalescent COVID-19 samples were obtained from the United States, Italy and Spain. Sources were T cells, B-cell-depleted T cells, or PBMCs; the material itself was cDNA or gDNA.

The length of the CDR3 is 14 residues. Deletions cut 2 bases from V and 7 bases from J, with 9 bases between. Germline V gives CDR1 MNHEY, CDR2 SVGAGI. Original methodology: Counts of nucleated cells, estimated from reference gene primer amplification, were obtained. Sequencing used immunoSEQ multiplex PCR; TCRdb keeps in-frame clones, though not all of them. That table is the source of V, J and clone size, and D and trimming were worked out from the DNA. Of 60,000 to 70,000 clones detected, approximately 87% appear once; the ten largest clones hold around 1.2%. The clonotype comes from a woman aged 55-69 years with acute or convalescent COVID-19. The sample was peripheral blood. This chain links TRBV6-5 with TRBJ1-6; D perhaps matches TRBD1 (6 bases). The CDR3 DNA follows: TGTGCCAGCAGTTACGTCCAGGGGAATTCACCCCTCCACTTT. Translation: CASSYVQGNSPLHF.